Included here is one TCR beta chain sequence, with context. This specimen belongs to a study of blood T cell repertoires in COVID-19. Using immunoSEQ multiplex PCR, the repertoire was profiled, and TCRdb retains in-frame clones only, with some absent. The top ten clones hold about 1.4% of a sample with about 410,000 clones, about 89% of them seen once. Sequenced input: peripheral blood. The TCR sequence derives from a woman aged 40 to 50 with COVID-19, enrolled during active disease.

The CDR3 is CASSPFRPPPGDATNEKLFF. Written as DNA, the CDR3 is TGTGCCAGCTCACCATTCCGTCCCCCCCCAGGGGATGCAACTAATGAAAAACTGTTTTTT. The chain joins TRBV18 to TRBJ1-4, with a weak D call TRBD1 (6 bases). This CDR3 region has 20 residues. The germline V gene has CDR1 KGHSH and CDR2 LQKENI. V was clipped by 2 bases and J by 0 bases, with 22 bases between them.